These 19 T cell receptor beta chains were all obtained from the same sample, sequenced in a study of T cell responses to AZD1222 COVID-19 vaccine. Generated by immunoSEQ multiplex PCR, the TCRdb table keeps only in-frame clones and is missing some. The repertoire consists of about 170,000 clones, with about nine tenths occurring once and the leading ten covering 1.6%. Sequenced material: peripheral blood, taken on day 0 of AZD1222 vaccination. Receptors were obtained from an adult in good health.

J is TRBJ2-7 and V is TRBV10-3; no reliable D call. V was shortened by 4 bases and J by 0 bases, with 10 bases between the two germline ends. Looked up from germline, CDR1 is ENHRY and CDR2 is SYGVKD. This CDR3 region has 14 residues. This CDR3 reads CAISGRTSSYEQYF. The CDR3 DNA reads TGTGCCATCAGTGGAAGGACGAGCTCCTACGAGCAGTACTTC.

The chain recombines TRBV11-1 with TRBJ2-5; D is unclear. Germline CDR1 reads SGHAT; CDR2 reads FQDESV (reference sequence). The ends were cut back, 0 bases at V and 2 bases at J, with 16 bases in the middle. This CDR3 is 17 amino acids long. In nucleotides, the CDR3 is TGTGCCAGCAGCTTAGCCTCGGCCAGGAGATTTCAAGAGACCCAGTACTTC. Amino acid sequence: CASSLASARRFQETQYF. The whole variable domain, filled in from reference TRBV11-1 and TRBJ2-5, reads EAEVAQSPRYKITEKSQAVAFWCDPISGHATLYWYRQILGQGPELLVQFQDESVVDDSQLPKDRFSAERLKGVDSTLKIQPAELGDSAMYLCASSLASARRFQETQYFGPGTRLLVL.

Regarding this clone: The same CDR3 also results from other DNA sequences found in this sample. The rearrangement joins TRBV27 to TRBJ1-5, with no clear D. V shed 2 bases and J shed 0 bases, with 5 bases lying between them. The germline gives CDR1 MNHEY, CDR2 SMNVEV (reference sequence). The CDR3 is 14 residues long. CDR3 DNA sequence: TGTGCCAGCAGTTTAGGGTATAGCAATCAGCCCCAGCATTTT. Translating gives CASSLGYSNQPQHF.

The chain carries TRBV19 and TRBJ2-7, with D possibly being TRBD1 (5 bases). Germline CDR1 is LNHDA and CDR2 is SQIVND (reference sequence). Trimming left V 5 bases short and J 5 bases short, with 13 bases between. This CDR3 has 13 residues. The CDR3 DNA sequence: TGTGCCAGTAGTGTCAGGGAATGGGACGAGCAGTACTTC. This gives the protein CASSVREWDEQYF.

The chain links TRBV28 to TRBJ2-1; D gene ambiguous. CDR1 and CDR2 (germline): MDHEN, SYDVKM. The CDR3 is made up of 16 amino acids. V lost 8 bases, J lost 0 bases, and 17 bases lay in between. The CDR3 reads CASRGMFASSYNEQFF. CDR3 DNA: TGTGCCAGCCGAGGTATGTTCGCGAGCTCCTACAATGAGCAGTTCTTC.

The J gene is TRBJ1-4, the V gene TRBV1. TRBV1 represents a pseudogene. The CDR3 length is 21 residues. The CDR3 nucleotides read TGCACCAGCAGCCAAGCATCTTCGGGGGCCCCTATAGTTGCAACTAATGAAAAACTGTTTTTT. Protein sequence: CTSSQASSGAPIVATNEKLFF.

The V and J genes are TRBV5-4 and TRBJ2-7, with 9 positions matching TRBD1. The CDR3 sequence is 16 residues long. The V segment lost 4 bases and the J segment 2 bases; nucleotides outside the gene matches: 10. The germline CDR1 and CDR2 sequences are SGHNT and YYREEE (reference sequence). In DNA, the CDR3 is TGTGCCAGCAGCAGTCCGGGACAGGGTCCCACCTACGAGCAGTACTTC. It encodes CASSSPGQGPTYEQYF.

The gene calls are TRBV7-2 and TRBJ1-2; 10 nucleotides line up with TRBD1. The CDR3 length is 15 residues. Germline assignment: CDR1 SGHTA and CDR2 FQGNSA. Trimming at V came to 1 base and at J to 6 bases, leaving 5 bases not matched to a gene. The CDR3 region is CASSLGPDRGDGYTF. As DNA, the CDR3 is TGTGCCAGCAGCTTAGGTCCGGACAGGGGGGATGGCTACACCTTC.

DNA for the CDR3: TGTGCTAGTGGGGTCGGACAGGGCGATGGCTACACCTTC. It specifies CASGVGQGDGYTF. The gene calls are TRBV12-5 and TRBJ1-2; TRBD1 agrees at 8 bases. This CDR3 has 13 residues. Germline lookup yields CDR1 LGHNT and CDR2 FRNRAP. After removal of 6 bases from V and 6 bases from J, the junction contained 6 bases not matched to a gene.

Worth noting for this clone: Mismatch with germline at one junction end may stem from a read error. The chain combines TRBV11-2 with TRBJ2-7; perhaps D is TRBD1 or TRBD2 (6 bases each). CDR3 length equals 14 residues. Per the germline V gene, CDR1 is SGHAT and CDR2 is FQNNGV. CDR3 bases: TGTGCCAGCAGCTTAGAAGGTTTAGCGGCAGGGGTTCTCTTC. Translated: CASSLEGLAAGVLF. The full variable domain, in which reference TRBV11-2 and TRBJ2-7 provide the parts outside the CDR3, is EAGVAQSPRYKIIEKRQSVAFWCNPISGHATLYWYQQILGQGPKLLIQFQNNGVVDDSQLPKDRFSAERLKGVDSTLKIQPAKLEDSAVYLCASSLEGLAAGVLFGPGTRLTVT.

This chain joins TRBV10-3 and TRBJ2-7; D is perhaps TRBD1 or TRBD2 (7 bases each). CDR1 and CDR2 from the germline V gene are ENHRY and SYGVKD. V lost 3 bases and J lost 3, with 12 bases in between. The CDR3 totals 14 residues. In DNA form, the CDR3 reads TGTGCCATCAGTGATAGCAGGGGGGGCTACGAGCAGTACTTC. Translation gives CAISDSRGGYEQYF.

This clone was seen a single time. This chain links TRBV5-1 with TRBJ2-6, with D tentatively TRBD1 (6 bases). V was pared by 0 bases and J by 0 bases, with 10 bases between. The germline gives CDR1 SGHRS, CDR2 YFSETQ. The CDR3 is 17 residues long. In DNA, the CDR3 is TGCGCCAGCAGCTTGGCGAGGGGGAGCTCTGGGGCCAACGTCCTGACTTTC. The encoded protein is CASSLARGSSGANVLTF.

This chain uses TRBV6-6 with TRBJ1-2; D not certain. The CDR3 is 13 residues long. Trimming stripped 6 bases from V and 6 bases from J, with 14 bases between. Germline V lookup: CDR1 MNHNY, CDR2 SVGAGI (reference sequence). CDR3 sequence: CASSILRRDGYTF. CDR3 DNA: TGTGCCAGCAGCATTCTGCGTCGGGATGGCTACACCTTC.

The chain joins TRBV4-3 to TRBJ2-7; TRBD1 is a possible D gene (6 bases). CDR3 length: 15 amino acids. The germline V gene encodes CDR1 LGHNA and CDR2 YSLEER. Deletions cut 4 bases from V and 7 bases from J, with 20 bases between. Written as DNA, the CDR3 is TGCGCCAGCAGCCCTAGTCCCGGGACACATAGGGAGCAGTACTTC. Protein product: CASSPSPGTHREQYF.

The rearrangement joins TRBV6-5 to TRBJ1-5; no definite D call. V lost 5 bases and J 7 bases, leaving 9 bases between the germline ends. This CDR3 has 12 amino acids. Germline V gene lookup returns CDR1 MNHEY and CDR2 SVGAGI. The CDR3 bases are TGTGCCAGCAGTAGTCGGAACCAGCCCCAGCATTTT. Residues: CASSSRNQPQHF.

This chain uses TRBV6-2 or TRBV6-3 with TRBJ1-1, with D unclear. Looked up from germline, CDR1 is MNHEY and CDR2 is SVGEGT. Trimming cost V 0 bases and J 0 bases, with 8 bases left between them. The CDR3 runs 15 residues. The CDR3 here is CASSYSSRMNTEAFF. In DNA, the CDR3 is TGTGCCAGCAGTTACTCTAGCAGAATGAACACTGAAGCTTTCTTT.

This clone was detected only a few times. The DNA is left out, because the CDR3 cannot be placed on it with certainty; the CDR3 is given as TCRdb lists it. J is TRBJ1-1 and V is TRBV20-1; TRBD1 was called by the table and not checked on the DNA. 10 amino acids form the CDR3, both terminal residues included. Per germline, CDR1 DFQATT and CDR2 SNEGSKA (reference sequence). The CDR3 sequence: CSALDKDAFF.

V is TRBV19 and J is TRBJ1-5; the D is unclear. V was shortened by 4 bases and J by 0 bases, with 10 bases between the two germline ends. The CDR3 contains 15 residues. CDR1 and CDR2 (germline): LNHDA, SQIVND (reference sequence). CDR3 nucleotide sequence: TGTGCCAGTAGTAAGAATGGGAATAGCAATCAGCCCCAGCATTTT. Translated, it gives CASSKNGNSNQPQHF.

This rearrangement joins TRBV12-5 to TRBJ1-1; D gene uncertain. Trimming pared 6 bases from V and 2 bases from J, leaving 4 bases between. In germline, CDR1 is LGHNT, CDR2 FRNRAP. This CDR3 comprises 11 residues. CDR3 protein: CASGRNTEAFF. The CDR3 DNA follows: TGTGCTAGTGGACGCAACACTGAAGCTTTCTTT.